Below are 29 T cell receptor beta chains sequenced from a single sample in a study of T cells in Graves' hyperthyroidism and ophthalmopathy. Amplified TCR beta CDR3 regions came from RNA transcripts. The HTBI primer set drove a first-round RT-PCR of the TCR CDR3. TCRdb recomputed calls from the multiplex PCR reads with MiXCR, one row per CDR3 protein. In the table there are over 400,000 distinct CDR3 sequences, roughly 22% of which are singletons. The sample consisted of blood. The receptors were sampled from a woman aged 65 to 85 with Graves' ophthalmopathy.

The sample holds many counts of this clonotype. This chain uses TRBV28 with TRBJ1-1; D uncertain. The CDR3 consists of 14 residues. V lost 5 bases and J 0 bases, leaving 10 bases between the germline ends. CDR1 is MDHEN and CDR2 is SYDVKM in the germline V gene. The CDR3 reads CASSPGTMNTEAFF. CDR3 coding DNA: TGTGCCAGCAGTCCCGGTACCATGAACACTGAAGCTTTCTTT.

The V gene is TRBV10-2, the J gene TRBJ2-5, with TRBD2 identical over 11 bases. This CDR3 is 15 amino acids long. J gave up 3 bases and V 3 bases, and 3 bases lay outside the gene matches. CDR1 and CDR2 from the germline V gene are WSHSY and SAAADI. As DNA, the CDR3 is TGCGCCAGCAGTGACGTGGGACTAGCGGAAGAGACCCAGTACTTC. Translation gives CASSDVGLAEETQYF.

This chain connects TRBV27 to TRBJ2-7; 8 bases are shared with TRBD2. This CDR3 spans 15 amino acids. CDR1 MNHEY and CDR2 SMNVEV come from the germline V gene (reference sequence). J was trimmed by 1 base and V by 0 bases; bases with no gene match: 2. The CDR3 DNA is TGTGCCAGCAGTTTATCTGGCGGGAGGTCCTACGAGCAGTACTTC. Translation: CASSLSGGRSYEQYF.

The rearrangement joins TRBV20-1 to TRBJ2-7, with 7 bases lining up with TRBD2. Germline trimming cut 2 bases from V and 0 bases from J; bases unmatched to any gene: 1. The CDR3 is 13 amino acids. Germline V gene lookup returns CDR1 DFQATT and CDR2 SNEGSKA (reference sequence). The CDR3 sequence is CSARTSASYEQYF. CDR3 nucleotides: TGCAGTGCTAGAACTAGCGCCTCCTACGAGCAGTACTTC.

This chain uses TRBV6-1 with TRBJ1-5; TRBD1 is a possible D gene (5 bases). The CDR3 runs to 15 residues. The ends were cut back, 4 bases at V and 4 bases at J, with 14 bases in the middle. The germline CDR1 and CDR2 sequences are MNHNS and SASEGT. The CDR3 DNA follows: TGTGCCAGCAGTGTAGACCGGGACTGGAATCAGCCCCAGCATTTT. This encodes CASSVDRDWNQPQHF.

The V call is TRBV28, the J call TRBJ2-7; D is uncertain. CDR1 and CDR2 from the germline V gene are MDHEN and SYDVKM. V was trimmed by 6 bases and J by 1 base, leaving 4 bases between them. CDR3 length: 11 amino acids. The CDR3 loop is CASSWSYEQYF. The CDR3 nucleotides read TGTGCCAGCAGCTGGTCCTACGAGCAGTACTTC.

CDR3 in DNA: TGTGCCAGTAGTACCGGACAGGGTGGGTACGAGCAGTACTTC. It specifies CASSTGQGGYEQYF. The chain has TRBV19 and TRBJ2-7, with 8 positions matching TRBD1. V lost 4 bases and J lost 4; bases outside the gene matches: 6. This CDR3 has 14 amino acids. The germline V gene encodes CDR1 LNHDA and CDR2 SQIVND (reference sequence).

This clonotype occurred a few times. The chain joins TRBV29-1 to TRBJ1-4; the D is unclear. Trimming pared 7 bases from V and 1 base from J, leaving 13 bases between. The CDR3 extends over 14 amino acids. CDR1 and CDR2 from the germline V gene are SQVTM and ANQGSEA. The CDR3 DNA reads TGCAGCGCCATTTGGACGGGAACTAATGAAAAACTGTTTTTT. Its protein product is CSAIWTGTNEKLFF.

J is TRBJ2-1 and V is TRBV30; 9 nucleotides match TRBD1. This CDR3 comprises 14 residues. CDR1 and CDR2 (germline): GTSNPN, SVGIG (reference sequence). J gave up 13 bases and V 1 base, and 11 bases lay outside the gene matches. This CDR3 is CAWSAGTGREFQFF. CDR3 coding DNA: TGTGCCTGGAGTGCCGGGACAGGGAGGGAGTTTCAGTTCTTC.

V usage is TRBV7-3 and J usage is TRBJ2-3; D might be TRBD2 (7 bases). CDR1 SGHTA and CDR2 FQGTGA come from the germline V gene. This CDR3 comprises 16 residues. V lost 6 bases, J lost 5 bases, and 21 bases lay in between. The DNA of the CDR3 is TGTGCCAGCAGTCCCGCGAGGGGGGGAGGTCTAGATACGCAGTATTTT. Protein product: CASSPARGGGLDTQYF.

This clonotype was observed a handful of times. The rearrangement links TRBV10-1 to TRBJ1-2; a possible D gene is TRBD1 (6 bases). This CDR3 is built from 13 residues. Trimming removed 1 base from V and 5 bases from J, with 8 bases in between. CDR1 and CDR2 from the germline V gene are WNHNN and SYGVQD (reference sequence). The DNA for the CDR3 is TGCGCCAGCAGTGAGTGGACAGAGTATGGCTACACCTTC. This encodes CASSEWTEYGYTF.

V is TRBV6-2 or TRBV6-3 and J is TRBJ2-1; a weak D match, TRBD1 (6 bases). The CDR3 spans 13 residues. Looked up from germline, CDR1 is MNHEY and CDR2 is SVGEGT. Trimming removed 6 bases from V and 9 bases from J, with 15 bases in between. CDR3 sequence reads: CASRRNRGGEQFF. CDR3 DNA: TGTGCCAGCAGACGGAACAGAGGGGGTGAGCAGTTCTTC.

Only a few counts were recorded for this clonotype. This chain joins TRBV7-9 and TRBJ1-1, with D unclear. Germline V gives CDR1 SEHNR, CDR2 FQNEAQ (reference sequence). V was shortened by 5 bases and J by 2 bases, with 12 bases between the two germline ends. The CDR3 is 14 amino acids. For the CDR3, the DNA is TGTGCCAGCAGCCCCGGCTATGGAAACACTGAAGCTTTCTTT. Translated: CASSPGYGNTEAFF.

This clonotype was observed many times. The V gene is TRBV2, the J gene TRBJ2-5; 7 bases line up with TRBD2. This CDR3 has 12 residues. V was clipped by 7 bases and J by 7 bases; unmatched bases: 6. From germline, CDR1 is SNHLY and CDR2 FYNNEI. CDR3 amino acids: CASKRDGGTQYF. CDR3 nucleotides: TGTGCCAGCAAGCGGGATGGGGGGACCCAGTACTTC.

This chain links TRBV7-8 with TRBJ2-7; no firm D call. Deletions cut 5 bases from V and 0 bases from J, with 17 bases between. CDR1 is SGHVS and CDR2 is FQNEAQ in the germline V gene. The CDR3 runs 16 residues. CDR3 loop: CASSPERHGNSYEQYF. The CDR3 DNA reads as TGTGCCAGCAGCCCGGAGCGCCATGGAAACTCCTACGAGCAGTACTTC.

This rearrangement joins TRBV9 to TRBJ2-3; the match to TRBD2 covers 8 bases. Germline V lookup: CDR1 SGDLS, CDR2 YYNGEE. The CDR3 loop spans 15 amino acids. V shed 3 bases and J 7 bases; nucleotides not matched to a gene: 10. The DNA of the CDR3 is TGTGCCAGCAGCGCCAGCGGGAGAGTGACAAATACGCAGTATTTT. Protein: CASSASGRVTNTQYF.

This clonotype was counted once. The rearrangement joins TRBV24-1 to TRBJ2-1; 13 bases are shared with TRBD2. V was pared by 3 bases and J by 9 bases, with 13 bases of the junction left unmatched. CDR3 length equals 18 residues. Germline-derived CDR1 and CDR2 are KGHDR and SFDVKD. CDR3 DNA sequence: TGTGCCACCAGTGATCCCGGACTAGCGGGAGCCGTGGGGGGTGAGCAGTTCTTC. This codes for CATSDPGLAGAVGGEQFF.

CDR3 nucleotide sequence: TGTGCCAGCAGCCAGTTGGGGGGGGAAGGCTACACCTTC. As protein: CASSQLGGEGYTF. The chain recombines TRBV3-1 with TRBJ1-2; TRBD1 is a possible D gene (5 bases). Germline lookup yields CDR1 LGHDT and CDR2 YNNKEL (reference sequence). V was cut by 3 bases and J by 8 bases, with 13 bases left in between. This CDR3 region has 13 residues.

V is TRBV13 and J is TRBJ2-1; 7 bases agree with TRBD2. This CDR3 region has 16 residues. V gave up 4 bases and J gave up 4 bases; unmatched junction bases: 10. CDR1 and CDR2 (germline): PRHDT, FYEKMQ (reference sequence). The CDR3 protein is CASSSPTGRVYNEQFF. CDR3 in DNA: TGTGCCAGCAGCTCTCCCACGGGGAGGGTGTACAATGAGCAGTTCTTC.

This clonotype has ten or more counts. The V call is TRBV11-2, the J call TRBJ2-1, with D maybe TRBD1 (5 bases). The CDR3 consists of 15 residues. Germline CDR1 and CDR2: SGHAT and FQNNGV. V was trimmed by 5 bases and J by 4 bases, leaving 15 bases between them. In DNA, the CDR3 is TGTGCCAGCAGCCCAGGGCCACCTCGATACAATGAGCAGTTCTTC. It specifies CASSPGPPRYNEQFF.

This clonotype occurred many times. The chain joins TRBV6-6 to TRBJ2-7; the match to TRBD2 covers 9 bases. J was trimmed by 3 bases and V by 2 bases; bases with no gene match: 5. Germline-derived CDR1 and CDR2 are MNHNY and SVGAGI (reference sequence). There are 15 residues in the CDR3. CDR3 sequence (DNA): TGTGCCAGCAGTTACGTGGGACTAGCTAGCTACGAGCAGTACTTC. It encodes CASSYVGLASYEQYF.

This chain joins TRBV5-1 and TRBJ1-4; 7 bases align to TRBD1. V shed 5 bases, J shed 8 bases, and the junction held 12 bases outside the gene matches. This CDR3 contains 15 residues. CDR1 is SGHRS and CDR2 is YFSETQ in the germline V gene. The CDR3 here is CASSDRQGAFEKLFF. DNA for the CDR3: TGCGCCAGCAGTGACCGACAGGGCGCATTCGAAAAACTGTTTTTT.

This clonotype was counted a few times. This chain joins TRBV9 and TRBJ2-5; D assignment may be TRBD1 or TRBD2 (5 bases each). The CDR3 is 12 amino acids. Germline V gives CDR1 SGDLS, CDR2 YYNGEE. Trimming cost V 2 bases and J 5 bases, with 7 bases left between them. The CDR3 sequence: CASSVGTETQYF. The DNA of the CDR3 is TGTGCCAGCAGCGTCGGGACGGAGACCCAGTACTTC.

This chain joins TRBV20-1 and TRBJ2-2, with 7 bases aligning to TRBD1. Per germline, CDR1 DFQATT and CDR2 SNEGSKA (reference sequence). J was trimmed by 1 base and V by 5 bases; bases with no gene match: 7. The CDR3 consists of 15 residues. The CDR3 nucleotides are TGCAGTGCTCTTCGGGACAGCCTGAACACCGGGGAGCTGTTTTTT. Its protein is CSALRDSLNTGELFF.

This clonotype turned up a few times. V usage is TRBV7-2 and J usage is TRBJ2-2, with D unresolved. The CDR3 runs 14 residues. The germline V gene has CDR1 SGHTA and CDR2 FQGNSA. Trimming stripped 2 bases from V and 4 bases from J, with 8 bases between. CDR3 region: CASSLFAATGELFF. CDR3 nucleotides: TGTGCCAGCAGCTTATTTGCAGCCACCGGGGAGCTGTTTTTT.

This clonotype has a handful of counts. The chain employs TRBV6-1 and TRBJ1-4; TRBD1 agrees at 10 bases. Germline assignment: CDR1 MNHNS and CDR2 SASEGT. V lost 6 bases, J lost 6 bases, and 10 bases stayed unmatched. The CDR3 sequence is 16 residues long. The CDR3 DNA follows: TGTGCCAGCAGGGTGGGACAGGGGATAGGGTATGAAAAACTGTTTTTT. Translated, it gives CASRVGQGIGYEKLFF.

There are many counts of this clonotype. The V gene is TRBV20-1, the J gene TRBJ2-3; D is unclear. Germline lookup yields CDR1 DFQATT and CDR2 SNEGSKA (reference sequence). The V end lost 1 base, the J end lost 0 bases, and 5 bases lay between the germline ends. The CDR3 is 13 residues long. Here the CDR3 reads CSARGTSTDTQYF. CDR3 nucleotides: TGCAGTGCTAGAGGCACTAGCACAGATACGCAGTATTTT.

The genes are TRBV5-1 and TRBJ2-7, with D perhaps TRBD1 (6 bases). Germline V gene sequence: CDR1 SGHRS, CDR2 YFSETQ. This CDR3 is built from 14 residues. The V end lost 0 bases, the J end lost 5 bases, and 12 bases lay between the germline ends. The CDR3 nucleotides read TGCGCCAGCAGCTTGGAGCAGGGGCTACACGAGCAGTACTTC. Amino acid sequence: CASSLEQGLHEQYF.

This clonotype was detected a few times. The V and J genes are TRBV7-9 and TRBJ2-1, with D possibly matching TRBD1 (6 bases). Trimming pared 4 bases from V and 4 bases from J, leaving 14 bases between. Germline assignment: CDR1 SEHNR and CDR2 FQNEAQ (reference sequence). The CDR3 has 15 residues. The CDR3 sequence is CASSSKRGMYNEQFF. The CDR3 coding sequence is TGTGCCAGCAGCTCAAAAAGGGGGATGTACAATGAGCAGTTCTTC.